Listed below are T cell receptor beta chains from one sample, sequenced in a study of blood T cell repertoires in COVID-19. This table comes from immunoSEQ multiplex PCR, and its TCRdb copy is limited to in-frame clones, with some not included. Altogether 81,000 or so clones are present, 85% being singletons, with the ten largest covering 8.5% to 10%. Sequencing was performed on peripheral blood. The receptors were gathered from a man aged 45 to 65 with COVID-19, enrolled during active disease. Each CDR3 is given with its conserved first and last residue. D genes are given only for firm matches. For some rows the clone size is stated as once, few or many, or as a class when expanded; others skip it.

clone_size: -; j_call: TRBJ2-3; d_call: -; cdr3_length: 15; v_call: TRBV28; cdr3_nt: TGTGCCAGCAGTTATACAGGGTCCTCCACAGATACGCAGTATTTT; cdr3_aa: CASSYTGSSTDTQYF
clone_size: -; j_call: TRBJ1-5; d_call: TRBD1; cdr3_length: 13; v_call: TRBV29-1; cdr3_nt: TGCAGCGTTGCGGACAGGGTAGATCAGCCCCAGCATTTT; cdr3_aa: CSVADRVDQPQHF
clone_size: -; j_call: TRBJ1-2; d_call: -; cdr3_length: 15; v_call: TRBV28; cdr3_nt: TGTGCCAGCAGTTTTCACCCGGCAGGTTCCTATGGCTACACCTTC; cdr3_aa: CASSFHPAGSYGYTF
clone_size: -; j_call: TRBJ1-5; d_call: TRBD1; cdr3_length: 15; v_call: TRBV6-1; cdr3_nt: TGTGCCAGCAGTGAAAGGGGGACAGGAGGGCAGCCCCAGCATTTT; cdr3_aa: CASSERGTGGQPQHF
clone_size: -; j_call: TRBJ1-3; d_call: -; cdr3_length: 14; v_call: TRBV30; cdr3_nt: TGTGCCTGGAGTCCAATGCGCTCTGGAAACACCATATATTTT; cdr3_aa: CAWSPMRSGNTIYF
clone_size: -; j_call: TRBJ2-2; d_call: TRBD2; cdr3_length: 15; v_call: TRBV28; cdr3_nt: TGTGCCAGCAGACTCTGGGGCGGGAGTACCGGGGAGCTGTTTTTT; cdr3_aa: CASRLWGGSTGELFF
clone_size: -; j_call: TRBJ1-1; d_call: TRBD1; cdr3_length: 12; v_call: TRBV5-6; cdr3_nt: TGTGCCAGCAACGGAGGACAGGGCGGAGCTTTCTTT; cdr3_aa: CASNGGQGGAFF
clone_size: -; j_call: TRBJ2-3; d_call: TRBD2; cdr3_length: 14; v_call: TRBV11-3; cdr3_nt: TGTGCCAGCAGCCCAGGGAGGGCCACAGATACGCAGTATTTT; cdr3_aa: CASSPGRATDTQYF
clone_size: few; j_call: TRBJ2-7; d_call: TRBD1; cdr3_length: 13; v_call: TRBV12-3/TRBV12-4; cdr3_nt: TGTGCCAGCAGTACACAGGGGTATAGCGAGCAGTACTTC; cdr3_aa: CASSTQGYSEQYF
clone_size: -; j_call: TRBJ2-7; d_call: TRBD2; cdr3_length: 15; v_call: TRBV6-5; cdr3_nt: TGTGCCAGCAGTTACTCGATTGCGGGAGGGGACGAGCAGTACTTC; cdr3_aa: CASSYSIAGGDEQYF
clone_size: -; j_call: TRBJ2-1; d_call: -; cdr3_length: 10; v_call: TRBV20-1; cdr3_nt: TGCAGTGCTAGGGGACAAGAGCAGTTCTTC; cdr3_aa: CSARGQEQFF
clone_size: few; j_call: TRBJ1-3; d_call: -; cdr3_length: 15; v_call: TRBV7-9; cdr3_nt: TGTGCCAGCAGCTTTTCGACACCCTCTGGAAACACCATATATTTT; cdr3_aa: CASSFSTPSGNTIYF
clone_size: -; j_call: TRBJ2-7; d_call: -; cdr3_length: 14; v_call: TRBV6-5; cdr3_nt: TGTGCCAGTAATTTCGTACAGGGTTCTTACGAGCAGTACTTC; cdr3_aa: CASNFVQGSYEQYF
clone_size: -; j_call: TRBJ1-1; d_call: TRBD1; cdr3_length: 15; v_call: TRBV28; cdr3_nt: TGTGCCAGCTCGGACAGGGGCCAAAGGCACACTGAAGCTTTCTTT; cdr3_aa: CASSDRGQRHTEAFF
clone_size: -; j_call: TRBJ1-5; d_call: TRBD1; cdr3_length: 15; v_call: TRBV6-6; cdr3_nt: TGTGCCAGCAGTCAATCCTCAGGGGGCGGTCAGCCCCAGCATTTT; cdr3_aa: CASSQSSGGGQPQHF
clone_size: -; j_call: TRBJ2-7; d_call: TRBD2; cdr3_length: 15; v_call: TRBV7-2; cdr3_nt: TGTGCCAGCAGCGCCCTCTTAGCGGGAGTTGGCGAGCAGTACTTC; cdr3_aa: CASSALLAGVGEQYF
clone_size: -; j_call: TRBJ1-3; d_call: -; cdr3_length: 16; v_call: TRBV3-1/TRBV3-2; cdr3_nt: TGTGCCAGCAGCCAATATTTACAGGGACCTGGAAACACCATATATTTT; cdr3_aa: CASSQYLQGPGNTIYF
clone_size: -; j_call: TRBJ2-5; d_call: -; cdr3_length: 11; v_call: TRBV12-3/TRBV12-4; cdr3_nt: TGTGCCAGCAGCTCCGGGGAGACCCAGTACTTC; cdr3_aa: CASSSGETQYF
clone_size: -; j_call: TRBJ1-1; d_call: -; cdr3_length: 15; v_call: TRBV4-1; cdr3_nt: TGCGCCAGCAGCCTGGCGGGGGCGAAGAACACTGAAGCTTTCTTT; cdr3_aa: CASSLAGAKNTEAFF
clone_size: -; j_call: TRBJ2-1; d_call: TRBD2; cdr3_length: 18; v_call: TRBV24-1; cdr3_nt: TGTGCCACCAGTGATGACCAAAGGGCTAGCGGGACTTACAATGAGCAGTTCTTC; cdr3_aa: CATSDDQRASGTYNEQFF
clone_size: -; j_call: TRBJ2-1; d_call: TRBD2; cdr3_length: 16; v_call: TRBV5-1; cdr3_nt: TGCGCCAGCAGCTTGGGACTAGCGGGAGTACAAAATGAGCAGTTCTTC; cdr3_aa: CASSLGLAGVQNEQFF
clone_size: -; j_call: TRBJ2-3; d_call: -; cdr3_length: 16; v_call: TRBV6-5; cdr3_nt: TGTGCCAGCAGTTACTCAGGCGCAGGGGCAACAGATACGCAGTATTTT; cdr3_aa: CASSYSGAGATDTQYF
clone_size: -; j_call: TRBJ1-4; d_call: -; cdr3_length: 15; v_call: TRBV11-2; cdr3_nt: TGTGCCAGCAGCCGCCGGGGGAGGGCGAATGAAAAACTGTTTTTT; cdr3_aa: CASSRRGRANEKLFF
clone_size: few; j_call: TRBJ1-2; d_call: TRBD1; cdr3_length: 14; v_call: TRBV4-1; cdr3_nt: TGCGCCAGCAGCCAACAGGACAGGGGTCACGGCTACACCTTC; cdr3_aa: CASSQQDRGHGYTF
clone_size: once; j_call: TRBJ2-3; d_call: TRBD2; cdr3_length: 17; v_call: TRBV24-1; cdr3_nt: TGTGCCACCAGTGATTTCCCGGGACTAGCGGACACAGATACGCAGTATTTT; cdr3_aa: CATSDFPGLADTDTQYF
clone_size: -; j_call: TRBJ2-7; d_call: -; cdr3_length: 15; v_call: TRBV28; cdr3_nt: TGTGCCAGCAGACCCGGAGGGCGAACAGAGTACGAGCAGTACTTC; cdr3_aa: CASRPGGRTEYEQYF
clone_size: -; j_call: TRBJ2-3; d_call: -; cdr3_length: 13; v_call: TRBV28; cdr3_nt: TGTGCCAGCAGTTTTCGCCCCGGGGGTACGCAGTATTTT; cdr3_aa: CASSFRPGGTQYF
clone_size: -; j_call: TRBJ2-3; d_call: TRBD2; cdr3_length: 16; v_call: TRBV5-1; cdr3_nt: TGCGCCAGCAGCCCGGGACTAGCGGGAAATACAGATACGCAGTATTTT; cdr3_aa: CASSPGLAGNTDTQYF
clone_size: -; j_call: TRBJ2-3; d_call: TRBD2; cdr3_length: 16; v_call: TRBV7-7; cdr3_nt: TGTGCTAGCAGCCCAGGGACTAGCCGATCCACAGATACGCAGTATTTT; cdr3_aa: CASSPGTSRSTDTQYF
clone_size: -; j_call: TRBJ2-6; d_call: -; cdr3_length: 16; v_call: TRBV6-4; cdr3_nt: TGTGCCAGCAGTGACTCGAGAGGGTCTGGGGCCAACGTCCTGACTTTC; cdr3_aa: CASSDSRGSGANVLTF
clone_size: once; j_call: TRBJ2-3; d_call: TRBD2; cdr3_length: 14; v_call: TRBV19; cdr3_nt: TGTGCCAGTAGTTCTAGCGGGCGCACAGATACGCAGTATTTT; cdr3_aa: CASSSSGRTDTQYF
clone_size: -; j_call: TRBJ1-2; d_call: -; cdr3_length: 14; v_call: TRBV2; cdr3_nt: TGTGCCAGCAGTGAAACAGGGAGGGGCTATGGCTACACCTTC; cdr3_aa: CASSETGRGYGYTF
clone_size: -; j_call: TRBJ1-5; d_call: -; cdr3_length: 14; v_call: TRBV19; cdr3_nt: TGTGCCAGTAGTACTACGACAAGCCGGGGAGCCCAGCATTTT; cdr3_aa: CASSTTTSRGAQHF
clone_size: -; j_call: TRBJ2-2; d_call: TRBD2; cdr3_length: 13; v_call: TRBV29-1; cdr3_nt: TGCAGCGTCATGGGACTAGCGGGCGGGGAGCTGTTTTTT; cdr3_aa: CSVMGLAGGELFF
clone_size: -; j_call: TRBJ2-3; d_call: -; cdr3_length: 14; v_call: TRBV29-1; cdr3_nt: TGCAGCGTTGTCCCTCCGGGAGTGGTAGATACGCAGTATTTT; cdr3_aa: CSVVPPGVVDTQYF
clone_size: -; j_call: TRBJ2-7; d_call: TRBD1; cdr3_length: 17; v_call: TRBV4-1; cdr3_nt: TGCGCCAGCAGCCAAGATCGTACCGAGACAGGGGCGCGGGAGCAGTACTTC; cdr3_aa: CASSQDRTETGAREQYF
clone_size: -; j_call: TRBJ2-3; d_call: -; cdr3_length: 16; v_call: TRBV21-1; cdr3_nt: TGTGCCAGCAGCAAAGGTGATAGCGGGAGGGCAGATACGCAGTATTTT; cdr3_aa: CASSKGDSGRADTQYF
clone_size: -; j_call: TRBJ1-3; d_call: -; cdr3_length: 15; v_call: TRBV3-1/TRBV3-2; cdr3_nt: TGTGCCAGCAGCCTTGACACGCTGGCAGGAAACACCATATATTTT; cdr3_aa: CASSLDTLAGNTIYF
clone_size: once; j_call: TRBJ2-1; d_call: TRBD2; cdr3_length: 16; v_call: TRBV27; cdr3_nt: TGTGCCAGCTCCCCGCAAGGGACTAGCGGCTACAATGAGCAGTTCTTC; cdr3_aa: CASSPQGTSGYNEQFF
clone_size: -; j_call: TRBJ1-4; d_call: -; cdr3_length: 15; v_call: TRBV2; cdr3_nt: TGTGCCAGCAGTGAACCGCGGGATTTTAATGAAAAACTGTTTTTT; cdr3_aa: CASSEPRDFNEKLFF
clone_size: -; j_call: TRBJ2-1; d_call: -; cdr3_length: 13; v_call: TRBV7-8; cdr3_nt: TGTGCCAGCAGCCGACTAACCTACAATGAGCAGTTCTTC; cdr3_aa: CASSRLTYNEQFF
clone_size: -; j_call: TRBJ2-7; d_call: TRBD1; cdr3_length: 15; v_call: TRBV6-5; cdr3_nt: TGTGCCAGCAGTCCCACCGGGACAGGGGCTCGGGGGCAGTACTTC; cdr3_aa: CASSPTGTGARGQYF
clone_size: -; j_call: TRBJ2-7; d_call: TRBD2; cdr3_length: 19; v_call: TRBV11-2; cdr3_nt: TGTGCCAGCAGCTCGGGTAGCGGGAGTGGACGACTGACTCCCTACGAGCAGTACTTC; cdr3_aa: CASSSGSGSGRLTPYEQYF
clone_size: -; j_call: TRBJ2-7; d_call: -; cdr3_length: 13; v_call: TRBV7-9; cdr3_nt: TGTGCCAGCAGCTTTTACGCGGAAAGCGAGCAGTACTTC; cdr3_aa: CASSFYAESEQYF
clone_size: once; j_call: TRBJ2-3; d_call: -; cdr3_length: 14; v_call: TRBV5-4; cdr3_nt: TGTGCCAGCAGCTTGGGCGTATTCACAGATACGCAGTATTTT; cdr3_aa: CASSLGVFTDTQYF
clone_size: -; j_call: TRBJ2-7; d_call: -; cdr3_length: 14; v_call: TRBV5-1; cdr3_nt: TGCGCCAGCAGCTCCGGGACTCAAAGCCGGCCGCAGTACTTC; cdr3_aa: CASSSGTQSRPQYF
clone_size: -; j_call: TRBJ2-7; d_call: -; cdr3_length: 15; v_call: TRBV4-1; cdr3_nt: TGCGCCAGCAGCCGCCCCTCGGAGGGGAGGTACGAGCAGTACTTC; cdr3_aa: CASSRPSEGRYEQYF
clone_size: -; j_call: TRBJ2-1; d_call: -; cdr3_length: 15; v_call: TRBV10-1; cdr3_nt: TGCGCCAGCAGTGAGGGTAGCTCCAGCTACAATGAGCAGTTCTTC; cdr3_aa: CASSEGSSSYNEQFF
clone_size: -; j_call: TRBJ2-3; d_call: TRBD2; cdr3_length: 15; v_call: TRBV25-1; cdr3_nt: TGTGCCAGCAGATCGGGAGGGACGGGGGCAGATACGCAGTATTTT; cdr3_aa: CASRSGGTGADTQYF
clone_size: -; j_call: TRBJ1-3; d_call: -; cdr3_length: 15; v_call: TRBV6-5; cdr3_nt: TGTGCCAGCAGTTCGACAGCTTCCTCTGGAAACACCATATATTTT; cdr3_aa: CASSSTASSGNTIYF
clone_size: few; j_call: TRBJ1-4; d_call: -; cdr3_length: 14; v_call: TRBV6-5; cdr3_nt: TGTGCCAGCAGTCCCCCGGGGTCGGGAGAAAAACTGTTTTTT; cdr3_aa: CASSPPGSGEKLFF
clone_size: -; j_call: TRBJ2-1; d_call: TRBD2; cdr3_length: 13; v_call: TRBV7-3; cdr3_nt: TGTGCCAGCAGCTTGGGACTAGGGGATGAGCAGTTCTTC; cdr3_aa: CASSLGLGDEQFF
clone_size: -; j_call: TRBJ2-7; d_call: TRBD2; cdr3_length: 17; v_call: TRBV4-2; cdr3_nt: TGTGCCAGCAGCCAAGATCCCAGGACTAGCGCATCCTACGAGCAGTACTTC; cdr3_aa: CASSQDPRTSASYEQYF
clone_size: once; j_call: TRBJ2-3; d_call: TRBD2; cdr3_length: 16; v_call: TRBV10-3; cdr3_nt: TGTGCCATCAGTGAGGCGGGCGGGGGACTCACAGATACGCAGTATTTT; cdr3_aa: CAISEAGGGLTDTQYF
clone_size: once; j_call: TRBJ2-7; d_call: TRBD2; cdr3_length: 15; v_call: TRBV4-1; cdr3_nt: TGCGCCAGCACCTTCTTAGCGGGAGGATACTACGAGCAGTACTTC; cdr3_aa: CASTFLAGGYYEQYF
clone_size: -; j_call: TRBJ2-1; d_call: TRBD2; cdr3_length: 18; v_call: TRBV6-2/TRBV6-3; cdr3_nt: TGTGCCAGCAGTTACTCGAGTGTGGGACTAGGTAGTGGCAATGAGCAGTTCTTC; cdr3_aa: CASSYSSVGLGSGNEQFF